This T cell receptor beta chain was recovered during a study of blood T cell repertoires in COVID-19. Study summary: Both acute and convalescent COVID-19 samples were obtained from the United States, Italy and Spain. PBMCs, B-cell-depleted T cells, or T cells were the source of the cDNA or gDNA that made up the material.

V shed 6 bases, J shed 5 bases, and the junction held 6 bases outside the gene matches. This CDR3 region has 14 residues. Germline loops: CDR1 MNHEY, CDR2 SVGAGI. This clone was picked up a small number of times. Per the original methods: Amplified reference gene primers provided the basis for estimating nucleated cell counts. Some clones are missing from TCRdb's copy, which holds only in-frame ones; the method was immunoSEQ multiplex PCR. D and trimming were read from the DNA, whereas the V and J calls and clone size are those reported in that table. Of 260,000 or so clones listed, roughly four fifths are singletons.

The rearrangement joins TRBV6-5 to TRBJ1-4, with 7 bases identical to TRBD1. The receptor was isolated from a woman in her seventies with acute or convalescent COVID-19. The sequenced sample consisted of peripheral blood. The CDR3: CASRTGQINEKLFF. The CDR3 coding sequence is TGTGCCAGCAGAACGGGACAGATAAATGAAAAACTGTTTTTT.